This TCR beta chain stems from a study of shared clonotypes between healthy human individuals. Overall study: The plates for each donor numbered three CD4 naive, three CD4 memory, two CD8 naive and one CD8 memory. General observations from the study: The study found 4.5% to 5% of naive CD4 clonotypes shared across four donors.

This clone is a singleton in its sample. Its antigen is unidentified. The naive CD8 population came from CD45RO-negative cells selected for CCR7, without terminally differentiated effector memory CD45RA+ cells. Participating donors were healthy, HIV-negative adults free of recent acute infections or vaccinations. The germline V and J ends were trimmed by 10 bases and 8 bases, with 15 bases remaining between them. CDR1 is SGHTS, CDR2 YDEGEE, per germline. The CDR3 runs 12 residues. TCRdb's copy holds only in-frame clones and misses some; the assay was immunoSEQ multiplex PCR. The repertoire holds 650,000 to 800,000 clones, with around 92% as singletons.

This TCR was recovered from a man aged 25 to 40 in good health. The sample consisted of naive CD8+ T cells sorted from blood. The J gene is TRBJ1-4, the V gene TRBV5-8; possible D gene TRBD1, 5 bases. The CDR3 sequence is CAAEQGDEKLFF. The CDR3, as DNA: TGTGCCGCGGAGCAGGGCGACGAAAAACTGTTTTTT.